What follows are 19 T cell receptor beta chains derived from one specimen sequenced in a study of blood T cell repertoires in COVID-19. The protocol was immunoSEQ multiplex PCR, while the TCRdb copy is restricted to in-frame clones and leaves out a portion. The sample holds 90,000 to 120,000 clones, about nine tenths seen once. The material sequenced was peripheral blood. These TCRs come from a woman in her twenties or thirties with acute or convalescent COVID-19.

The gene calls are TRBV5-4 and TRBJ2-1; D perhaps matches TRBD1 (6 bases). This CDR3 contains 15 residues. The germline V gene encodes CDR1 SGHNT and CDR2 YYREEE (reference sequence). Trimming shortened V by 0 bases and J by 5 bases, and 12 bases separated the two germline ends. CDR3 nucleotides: TGTGCCAGCAGCTTGGTGGCAGGGGAGAACAATGAGCAGTTCTTC. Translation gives CASSLVAGENNEQFF.

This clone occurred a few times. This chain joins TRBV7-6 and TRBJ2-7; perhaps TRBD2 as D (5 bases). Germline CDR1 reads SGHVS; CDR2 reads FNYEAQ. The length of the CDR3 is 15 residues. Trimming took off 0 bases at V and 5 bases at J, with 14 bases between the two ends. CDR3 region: CASSLAGGRVDEQYF. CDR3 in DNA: TGTGCCAGCAGCTTAGCGGGTGGGAGAGTTGACGAGCAGTACTTC.

The CDR3 nucleotides read TGTGCCAGCAGCCGTGGACAGGGGGTGATGAACACTGAAGCTTTCTTT. Protein sequence: CASSRGQGVMNTEAFF. The rearrangement uses TRBV2 and TRBJ1-1; TRBD1 aligns across 10 bases. The CDR3 has 16 residues. V shed 6 bases, J shed 0 bases, and the junction held 7 bases outside the gene matches. The V gene's germline CDR1 is SNHLY and CDR2 FYNNEI.

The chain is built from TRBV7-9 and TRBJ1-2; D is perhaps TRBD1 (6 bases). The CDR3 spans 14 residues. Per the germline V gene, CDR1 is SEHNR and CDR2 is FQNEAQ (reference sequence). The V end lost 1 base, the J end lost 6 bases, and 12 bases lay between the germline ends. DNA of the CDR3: TGTGCCAGCAGCTTAGAACAGGGTCTTGATGGCTACACCTTC. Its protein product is CASSLEQGLDGYTF. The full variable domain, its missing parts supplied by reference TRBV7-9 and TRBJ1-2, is DTGVSQNPRHKITKRGQNVTFRCDPISEHNRLYWYRQTLGQGPEFLTYFQNEAQLEKSRLLSDRFSAERPKGSFSTLEIQRTEQGDSAMYLCASSLEQGLDGYTFGSGTRLTVV.

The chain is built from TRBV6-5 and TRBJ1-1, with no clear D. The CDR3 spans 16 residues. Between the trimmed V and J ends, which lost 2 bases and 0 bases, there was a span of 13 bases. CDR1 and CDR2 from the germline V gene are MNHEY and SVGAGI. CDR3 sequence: CASSYGGFWLNTEAFF. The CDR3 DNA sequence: TGTGCCAGCAGTTACGGAGGTTTCTGGCTGAACACTGAAGCTTTCTTT.

In DNA form, the CDR3 reads TGTGCCAGCAGCTCCGCGCCTTCGTCACTCTACGAGCAGTACTTC. Protein: CASSSAPSSLYEQYF. The chain links TRBV13 to TRBJ2-7, with D unclear. The CDR3 has 15 amino acids. The germline V and J ends were trimmed by 4 bases and 3 bases, with 16 bases remaining between them. Germline lookup yields CDR1 PRHDT and CDR2 FYEKMQ (reference sequence). Filled out from reference TRBV13 and TRBJ2-7, the complete variable domain reads AAGVIQSPRHLIKEKRETATLKCYPIPRHDTVYWYQQGPGQDPQFLISFYEKMQSDKGSIPDRFSAQQFSDYHSELNMSSLELGDSALYFCASSSAPSSLYEQYFGPGTRLTVT.

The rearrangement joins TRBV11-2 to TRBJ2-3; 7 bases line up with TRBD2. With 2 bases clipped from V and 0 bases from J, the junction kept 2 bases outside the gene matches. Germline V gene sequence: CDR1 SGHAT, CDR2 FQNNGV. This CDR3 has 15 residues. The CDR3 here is CASSLLAVSTDTQYF. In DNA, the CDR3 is TGTGCCAGCAGCTTACTAGCGGTGAGCACAGATACGCAGTATTTT.

CDR3 DNA: TGTGCCAGCAGCTTAACGACAGGCTACTCTGGAAACACCATATATTTT. Its protein product is CASSLTTGYSGNTIYF. The rearrangement uses TRBV7-8 and TRBJ1-3, with D possibly being TRBD1 (6 bases). The CDR3 totals 16 residues. V was clipped by 2 bases and J by 0 bases, with 11 bases between them. Per germline, CDR1 SGHVS and CDR2 FQNEAQ.

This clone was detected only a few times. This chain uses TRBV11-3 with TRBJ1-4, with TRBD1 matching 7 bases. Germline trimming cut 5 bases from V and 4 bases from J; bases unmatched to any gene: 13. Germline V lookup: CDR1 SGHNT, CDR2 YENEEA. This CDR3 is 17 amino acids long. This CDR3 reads CASSPEPGQDLNEKLFF. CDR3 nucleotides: TGTGCCAGCAGCCCAGAACCCGGACAGGACCTTAATGAAAAACTGTTTTTT.

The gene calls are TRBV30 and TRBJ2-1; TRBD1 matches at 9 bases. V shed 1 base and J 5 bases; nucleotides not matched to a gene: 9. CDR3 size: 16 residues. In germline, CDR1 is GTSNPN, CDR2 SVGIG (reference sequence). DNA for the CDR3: TGTGCCTGGAGTGCCTCTAGGACAGGGGTTGACAATGAGCAGTTCTTC. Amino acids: CAWSASRTGVDNEQFF.

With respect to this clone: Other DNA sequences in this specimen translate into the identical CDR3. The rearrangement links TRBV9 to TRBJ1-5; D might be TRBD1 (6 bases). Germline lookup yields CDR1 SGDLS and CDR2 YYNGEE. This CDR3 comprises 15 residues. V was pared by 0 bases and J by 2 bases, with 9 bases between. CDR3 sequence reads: CASSVGTVGNQPQHF. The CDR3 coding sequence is TGTGCCAGCAGCGTAGGGACAGTGGGCAATCAGCCCCAGCATTTT.

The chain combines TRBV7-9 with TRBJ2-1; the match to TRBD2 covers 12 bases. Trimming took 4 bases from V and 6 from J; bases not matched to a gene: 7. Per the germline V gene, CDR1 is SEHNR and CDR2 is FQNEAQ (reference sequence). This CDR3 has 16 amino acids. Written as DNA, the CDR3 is TGTGCCAGCAGCTCCAGGACTAGCGGGAAGGGCAATGAGCAGTTCTTC. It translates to CASSSRTSGKGNEQFF.

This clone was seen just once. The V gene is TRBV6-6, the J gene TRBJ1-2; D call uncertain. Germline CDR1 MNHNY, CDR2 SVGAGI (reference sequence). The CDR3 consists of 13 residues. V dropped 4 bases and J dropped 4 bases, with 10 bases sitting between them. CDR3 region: CASSSGNLYGYTF. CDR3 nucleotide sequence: TGTGCCAGCAGTTCGGGGAACCTCTATGGCTACACCTTC.

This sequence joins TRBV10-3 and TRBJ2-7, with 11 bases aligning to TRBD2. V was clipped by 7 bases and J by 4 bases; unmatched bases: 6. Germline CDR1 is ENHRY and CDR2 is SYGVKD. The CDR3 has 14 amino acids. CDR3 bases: TGTGCCATCAATGCGGGGACTAGCGGATACGAGCAGTACTTC. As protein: CAINAGTSGYEQYF.

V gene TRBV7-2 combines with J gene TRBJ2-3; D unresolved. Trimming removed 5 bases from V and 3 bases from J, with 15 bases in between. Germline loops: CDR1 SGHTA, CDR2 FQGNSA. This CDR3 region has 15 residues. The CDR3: CASSRSLTLTDTQYF. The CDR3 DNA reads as TGTGCCAGCAGCCGGAGTTTAACCCTAACAGATACGCAGTATTTT.

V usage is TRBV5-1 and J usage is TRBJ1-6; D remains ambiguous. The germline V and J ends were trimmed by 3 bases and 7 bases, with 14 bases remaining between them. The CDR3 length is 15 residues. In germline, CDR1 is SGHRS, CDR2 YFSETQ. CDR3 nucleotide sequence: TGCGCCAGCAGCTGGACTGGGGTTCAGAATTCACCCCTCCACTTT. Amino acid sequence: CASSWTGVQNSPLHF.

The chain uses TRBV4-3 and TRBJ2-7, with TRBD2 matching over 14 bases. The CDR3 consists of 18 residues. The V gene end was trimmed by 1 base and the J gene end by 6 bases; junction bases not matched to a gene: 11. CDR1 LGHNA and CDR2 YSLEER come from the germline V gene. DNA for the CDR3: TGCGCCAGCAGCCAAGCGAGAGGGGGACTAGCGGGAGTCGGCGAGCAGTACTTC. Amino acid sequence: CASSQARGGLAGVGEQYF.

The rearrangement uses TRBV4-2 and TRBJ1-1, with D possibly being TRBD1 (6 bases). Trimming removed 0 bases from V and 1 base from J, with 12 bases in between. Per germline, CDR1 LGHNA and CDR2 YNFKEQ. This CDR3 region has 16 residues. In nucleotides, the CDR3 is TGTGCCAGCAGCCAAGATCCGCGCAGGGGGAACACTGAAGCTTTCTTT. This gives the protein CASSQDPRRGNTEAFF.

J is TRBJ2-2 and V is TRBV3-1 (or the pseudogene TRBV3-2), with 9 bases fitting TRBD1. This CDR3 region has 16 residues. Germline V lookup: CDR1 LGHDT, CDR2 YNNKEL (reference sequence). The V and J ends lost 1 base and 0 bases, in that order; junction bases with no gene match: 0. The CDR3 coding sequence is TGTGCCAGCAGCCAAGGGACAGGGGCGAACACCGGGGAGCTGTTTTTT. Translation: CASSQGTGANTGELFF.